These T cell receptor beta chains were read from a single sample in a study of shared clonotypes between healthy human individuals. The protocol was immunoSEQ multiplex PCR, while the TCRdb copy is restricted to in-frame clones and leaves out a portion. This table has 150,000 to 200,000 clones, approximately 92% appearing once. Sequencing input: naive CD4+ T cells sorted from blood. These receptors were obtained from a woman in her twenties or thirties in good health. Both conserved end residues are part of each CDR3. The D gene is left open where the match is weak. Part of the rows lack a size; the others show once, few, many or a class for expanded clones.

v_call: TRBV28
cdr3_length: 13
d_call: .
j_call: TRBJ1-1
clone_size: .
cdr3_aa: CASSLSYKPEAFF
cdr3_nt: TGTGCCAGCAGTTTATCCTACAAGCCTGAAGCTTTCTTT

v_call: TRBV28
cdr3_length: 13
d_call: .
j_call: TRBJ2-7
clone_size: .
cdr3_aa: CASSLQGASEQYF
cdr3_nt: TGTGCCAGCAGTTTGCAGGGTGCATCCGAGCAGTACTTC

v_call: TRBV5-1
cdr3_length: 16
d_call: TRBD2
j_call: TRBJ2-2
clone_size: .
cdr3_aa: CASSLGTSVSTGELFF
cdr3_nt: TGCGCCAGCAGCTTAGGGACTAGCGTATCCACCGGGGAGCTGTTTTTT

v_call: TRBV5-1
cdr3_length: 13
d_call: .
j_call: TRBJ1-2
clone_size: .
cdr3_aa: CASRVTGAYGYTF
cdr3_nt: TGCGCCAGCAGGGTGACAGGTGCCTATGGCTACACCTTC

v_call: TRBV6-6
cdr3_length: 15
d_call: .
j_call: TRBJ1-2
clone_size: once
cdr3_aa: CASSPAGTSLWGYTF
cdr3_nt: TGTGCCAGCTCTCCCGCCGGGACATCCCTCTGGGGCTACACCTTC

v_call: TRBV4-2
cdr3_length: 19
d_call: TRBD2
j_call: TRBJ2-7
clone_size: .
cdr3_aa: CASSQEGHTAGRSSYEQYF
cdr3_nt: TGTGCCAGCAGCCAAGAGGGTCATACAGCGGGAAGGAGCTCCTACGAGCAGTACTTC

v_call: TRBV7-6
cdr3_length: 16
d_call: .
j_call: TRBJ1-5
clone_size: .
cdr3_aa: CASSLYGGDSNQPQHF
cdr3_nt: TGTGCCAGCAGCTTATATGGCGGGGATAGCAATCAGCCCCAGCATTTT

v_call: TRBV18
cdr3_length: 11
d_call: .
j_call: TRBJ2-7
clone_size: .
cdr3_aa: CASSASYEQYF
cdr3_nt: TGTGCCAGCTCGGCCTCCTACGAGCAGTACTTC

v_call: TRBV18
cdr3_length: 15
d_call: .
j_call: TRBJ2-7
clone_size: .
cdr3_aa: CASSSNWDGNYEQYF
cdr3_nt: TGTGCCAGCTCATCCAACTGGGACGGAAACTACGAGCAGTACTTC

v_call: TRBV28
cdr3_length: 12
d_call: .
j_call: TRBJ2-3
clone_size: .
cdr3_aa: CATEGSTDTQYF
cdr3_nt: TGTGCCACCGAAGGATCCACAGATACGCAGTATTTT

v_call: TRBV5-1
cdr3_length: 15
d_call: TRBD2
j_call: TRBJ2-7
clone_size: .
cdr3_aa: CASSLTSGTSHEQYF
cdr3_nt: TGCGCCAGCAGCTTGACTAGCGGGACGTCACACGAGCAGTACTTC

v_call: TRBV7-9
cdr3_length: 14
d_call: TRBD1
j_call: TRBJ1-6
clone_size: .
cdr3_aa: CASSQTGNESPLHF
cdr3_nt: TGTGCCAGCAGCCAGACAGGGAATGAGTCACCCCTCCACTTT

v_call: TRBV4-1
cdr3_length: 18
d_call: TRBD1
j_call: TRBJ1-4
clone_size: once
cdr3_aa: CASSQTRGPTGYHEKLFF
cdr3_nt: TGCGCCAGCAGCCAAACCCGAGGCCCGACAGGGTATCATGAAAAACTGTTTTTT

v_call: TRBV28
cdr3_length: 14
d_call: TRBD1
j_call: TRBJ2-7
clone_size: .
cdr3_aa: CASRAGQGPYEQYF
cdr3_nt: TGTGCCAGCAGGGCGGGACAGGGTCCTTACGAGCAGTACTTC

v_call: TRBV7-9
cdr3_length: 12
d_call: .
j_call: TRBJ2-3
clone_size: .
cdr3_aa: CASSLVGDTQYF
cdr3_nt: TGTGCCAGCAGCTTAGTGGGGGATACGCAGTATTTT

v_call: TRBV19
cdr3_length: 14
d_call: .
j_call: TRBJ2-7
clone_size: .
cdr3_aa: CASSSRDTSYEQYF
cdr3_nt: TGTGCCAGTAGCTCCCGGGACACATCCTACGAGCAGTACTTC

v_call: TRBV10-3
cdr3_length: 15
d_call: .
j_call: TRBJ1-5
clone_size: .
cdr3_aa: CANHYTARSNQPQHF
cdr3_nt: TGTGCCAATCACTATACGGCCCGTAGCAATCAGCCCCAGCATTTT

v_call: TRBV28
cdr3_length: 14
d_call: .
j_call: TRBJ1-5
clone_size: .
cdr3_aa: CASSRGKNNQPQHF
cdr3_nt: TGTGCCAGCAGCCGGGGAAAGAACAATCAGCCCCAGCATTTT

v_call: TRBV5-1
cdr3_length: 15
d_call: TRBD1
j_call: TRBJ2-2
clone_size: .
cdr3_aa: CASSGPTGLAGELFF
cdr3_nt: TGCGCCAGCAGCGGGCCGACAGGGTTAGCCGGGGAGCTGTTTTTT

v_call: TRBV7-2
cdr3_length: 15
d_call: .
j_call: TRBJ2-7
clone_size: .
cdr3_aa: CASSLSRESSYEQYF
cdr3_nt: TGTGCCAGCAGCTTATCTCGGGAGTCCTCTTACGAGCAGTACTTC

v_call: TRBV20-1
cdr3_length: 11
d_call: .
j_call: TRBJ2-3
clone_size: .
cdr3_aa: CSAIKGDTQYF
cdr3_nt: TGCAGTGCCATAAAGGGGGATACGCAGTATTTT

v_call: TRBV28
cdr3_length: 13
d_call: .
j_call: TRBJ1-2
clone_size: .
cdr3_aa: CASRPRRGIGYTF
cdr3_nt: TGTGCCAGCCGCCCCCGGAGGGGGATAGGCTACACCTTC

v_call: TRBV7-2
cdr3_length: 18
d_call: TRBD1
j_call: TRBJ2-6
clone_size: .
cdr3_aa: CASSTRDRGTSGANVLTF
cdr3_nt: TGTGCCAGCAGCACAAGGGACAGGGGGACATCTGGGGCCAACGTCCTGACTTTC

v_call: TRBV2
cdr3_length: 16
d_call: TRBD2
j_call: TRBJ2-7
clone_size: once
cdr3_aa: CASSEGAAGVGHEQYF
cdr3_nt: TGTGCCAGCAGTGAAGGGGCGGCGGGAGTAGGCCACGAGCAGTACTTC

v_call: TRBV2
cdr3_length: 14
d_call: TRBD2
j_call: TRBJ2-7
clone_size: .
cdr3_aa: CASSESGLAALVVF
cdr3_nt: TGTGCCAGCAGTGAGTCAGGACTAGCGGCCCTGGTCGTCTTC

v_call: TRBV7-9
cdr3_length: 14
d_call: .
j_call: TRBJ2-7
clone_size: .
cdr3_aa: CASSYGTPGDEQYF
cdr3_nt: TGTGCCAGCAGCTACGGAACTCCAGGGGACGAGCAGTACTTC

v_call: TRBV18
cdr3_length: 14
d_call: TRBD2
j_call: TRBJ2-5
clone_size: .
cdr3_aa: CASSPSQGGETQYF
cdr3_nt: TGTGCCAGCTCACCTTCGCAGGGAGGGGAGACCCAGTACTTC

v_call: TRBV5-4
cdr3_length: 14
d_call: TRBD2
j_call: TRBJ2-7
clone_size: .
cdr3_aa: CASSSQTSPYEQYF
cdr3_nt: TGTGCCAGCAGCTCCCAGACTAGCCCCTACGAGCAGTACTTC

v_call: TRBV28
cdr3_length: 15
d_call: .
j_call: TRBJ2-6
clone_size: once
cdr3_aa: CASGLHRAGANVLTF
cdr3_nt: TGTGCCAGCGGGCTTCACAGGGCTGGGGCCAACGTCCTGACTTTC

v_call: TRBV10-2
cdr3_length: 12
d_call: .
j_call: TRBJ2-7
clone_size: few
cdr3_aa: CASSEPAYEQYF
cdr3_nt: TGCGCCAGCAGTGAGCCTGCCTACGAGCAGTACTTC

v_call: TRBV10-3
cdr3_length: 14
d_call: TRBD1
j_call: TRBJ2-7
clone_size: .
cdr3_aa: CAISGPGTGLEQYF
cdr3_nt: TGTGCCATCAGTGGGCCCGGGACAGGGTTAGAGCAGTACTTC

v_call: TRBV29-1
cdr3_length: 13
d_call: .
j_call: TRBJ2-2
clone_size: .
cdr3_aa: CSVSGSPTGELFF
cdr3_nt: TGCAGCGTTTCAGGCAGCCCCACCGGGGAGCTGTTTTTT

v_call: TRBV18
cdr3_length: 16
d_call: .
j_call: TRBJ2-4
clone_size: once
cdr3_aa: CASSPPGPGYQNIQYF
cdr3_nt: TGTGCCAGCTCACCACCGGGGCCTGGGTATCAAAACATTCAGTACTTC

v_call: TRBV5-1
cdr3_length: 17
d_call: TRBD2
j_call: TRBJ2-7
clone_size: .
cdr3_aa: CASTPGTSGIVFYEQYF
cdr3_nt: TGCGCCAGCACCCCGGGGACTAGCGGGATTGTGTTCTACGAGCAGTACTTC

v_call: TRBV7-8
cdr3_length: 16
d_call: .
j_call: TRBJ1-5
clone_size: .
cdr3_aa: CASSLFRELSNQPQHF
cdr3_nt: TGTGCCAGCAGCTTATTCCGTGAACTTAGCAATCAGCCCCAGCATTTT

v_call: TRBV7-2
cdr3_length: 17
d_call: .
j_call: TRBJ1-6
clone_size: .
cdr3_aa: CASSSPRRGSYNSPLHF
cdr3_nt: TGTGCCAGCAGCTCCCCACGGAGGGGCTCCTATAATTCACCCCTCCACTTT

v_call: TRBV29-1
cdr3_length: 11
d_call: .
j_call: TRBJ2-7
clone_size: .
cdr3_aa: CSVTDGYEQYF
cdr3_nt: TGCAGCGTGACCGACGGCTACGAGCAGTACTTC

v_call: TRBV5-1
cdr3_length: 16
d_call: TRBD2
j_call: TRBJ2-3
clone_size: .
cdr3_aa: CASSLGTSGSVDTQYF
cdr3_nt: TGCGCCAGCAGCTTGGGAACTAGCGGGAGCGTAGATACGCAGTATTTT

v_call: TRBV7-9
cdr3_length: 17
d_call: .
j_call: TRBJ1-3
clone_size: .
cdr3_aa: CASTLRESSSSGNTIYF
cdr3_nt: TGTGCCAGCACCCTTAGAGAGAGCTCGAGCTCTGGAAACACCATATATTTT

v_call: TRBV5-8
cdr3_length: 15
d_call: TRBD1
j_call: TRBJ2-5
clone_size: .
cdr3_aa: CASSLGRGLVETQYF
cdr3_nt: TGTGCCAGCAGCTTGGGCAGGGGGTTGGTAGAGACCCAGTACTTC

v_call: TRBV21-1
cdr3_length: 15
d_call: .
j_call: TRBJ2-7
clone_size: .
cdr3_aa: CASSGSAARAYEQYF
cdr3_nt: TGTGCCAGCAGCGGAAGCGCGGCCCGCGCCTACGAGCAGTACTTC

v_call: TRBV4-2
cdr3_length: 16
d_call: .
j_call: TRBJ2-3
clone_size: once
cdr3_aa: CASSHGAYWSTDTQYF
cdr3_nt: TGTGCCAGCAGCCATGGGGCCTATTGGAGCACAGATACGCAGTATTTT

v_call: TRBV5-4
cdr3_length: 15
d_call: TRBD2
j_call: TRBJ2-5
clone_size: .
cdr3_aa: CASSRGLAAQETQYF
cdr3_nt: TGTGCCAGCAGCAGAGGACTAGCGGCCCAAGAGACCCAGTACTTC

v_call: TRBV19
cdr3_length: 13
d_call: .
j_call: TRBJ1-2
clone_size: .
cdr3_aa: CASRSGTSHGYTF
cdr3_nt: TGTGCCAGTAGATCCGGGACAAGTCATGGCTACACCTTC

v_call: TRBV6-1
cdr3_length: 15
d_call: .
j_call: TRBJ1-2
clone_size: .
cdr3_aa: CASSDNVRVHYGYTF
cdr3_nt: TGTGCCAGCAGTGACAACGTTAGGGTACACTATGGCTACACCTTC